This T cell receptor (beta chain) came from a study of tumor-infiltrating lymphocytes in oesophageal squamous cell carcinoma. TCRdb recomputed calls from the PCR reads with MiXCR, one row per CDR3 protein. The data contain some 15,000 distinct CDR3 sequences, around 40% of them singletons. This CDR3 contains 14 residues. Germline V gene lookup returns CDR1 LGHDT and CDR2 YNNKEL (reference sequence). Trimming shortened V by 0 bases and J by 6 bases, and 11 bases separated the two germline ends. This TCR came from a female donor with esophageal squamous cell carcinoma. Material: blood. The chain carries TRBV3-1 and TRBJ1-1; a possible D gene is TRBD1 (5 bases). CDR3 coding DNA: TGTGCCAGCAGCCAAGAAGTGAGAGGGGCTGAAGCTTTCTTT. It codes for CASSQEVRGAEAFF.